The 24 T cell receptor beta chains listed next were all sequenced from one sample in a study of a mutant IDH1 vaccine in newly diagnosed glioma (dated by TCRdb to the early 2020s). Their antigen targets remain unknown. Library construction relied on the immunoSEQ multiplex PCR assay. This immuneACCESS table, as held by TCRdb, lists in-frame sequences with V and J called but not all clones. Of the missing ones, under half trace to an unresolved V gene in checked studies; the others have no known cause. The sample has tens of thousands of clones on record, more than 75% of them singletons. The top ten clones comprise about 1.4% of the sample. This specimen's time point label, interpreted: week 23, last vaccination. Each vaccine dose, consisting of 300 ug of a 20-mer mutant IDH1 peptide in Montanide, was administered subcutaneously with topical imiquimod. Here the sequenced sample was PBMCs, taken from a glioma patient whose treatment included an IDH1 peptide vaccine. The receptors stem from a man aged 35-49 years with glioma.

The V gene is TRBV29-1, the J gene TRBJ1-2, with D possibly being TRBD1 (6 bases). With 3 bases removed from V and 8 bases from J, the gap between germline ends came to 13 bases. The CDR3 length is 12 residues. Germline assignment: CDR1 SQVTM and CDR2 ANQGSEA. The chain's CDR3 is CSVERQVEGYTF. In nucleotides, the CDR3 is TGCAGCGTTGAGAGACAGGTAGAAGGCTACACCTTC.

This clone was observed a single time. The sample carries other DNA sequences with the same CDR3. V is TRBV5-1 and J is TRBJ2-1, with a tentative D call TRBD2 (6 bases). V was pared by 0 bases and J by 4 bases, with 11 bases between. This CDR3 has 15 residues. In germline, CDR1 is SGHRS, CDR2 YFSETQ. CDR3 sequence: CASSLDSGGYNEQFF. DNA for the CDR3: TGCGCCAGCAGCTTGGATAGCGGAGGATACAATGAGCAGTTCTTC.

The V gene is TRBV15, the J gene TRBJ2-7; D unclear. The CDR3 loop spans 14 amino acids. Germline V lookup: CDR1 LNHNV, CDR2 YYDKDF (reference sequence). The V end lost 1 base, the J end lost 3 bases, and 10 bases lay between the germline ends. CDR3 region: CATSRAVGYYEQYF. CDR3 bases: TGTGCCACCAGCAGAGCCGTGGGTTACTACGAGCAGTACTTC.

The rearrangement joins TRBV21-1 to TRBJ1-1; TRBD1, the D gene given by the table, was not confirmed from the DNA. TRBV21-1 is reported as a pseudogene. CDR3 length: 14 amino acids. The DNA of the CDR3 is TGTGCCATCAAGGTTCGAAGGGGGTTCCCTGAAGCTTTCTTT. It is translated as CAIKVRRGFPEAFF.

The chain has TRBV18 and TRBJ2-6; D call uncertain. The CDR3 has 16 amino acids. Trimming removed 3 bases from V and 0 bases from J, with 9 bases in between. Germline CDR1 KGHSH, CDR2 LQKENI. The CDR3 spells CASSPRTLSGANVLTF. DNA for the CDR3: TGTGCCAGCTCACCGCGGACCCTCTCTGGGGCCAACGTCCTGACTTTC. The whole variable domain, remainder taken from reference TRBV18 and TRBJ2-6, is NAGVMQNPRHLVRRRGQEARLRCSPMKGHSHVYWYRQLPEEGLKFMVYLQKENIIDESGMPKERFSAEFPKEGPSILRIQQVVRGDSAAYFCASSPRTLSGANVLTFGAGSRLTVL.

The chain couples TRBV19 to TRBJ1-1; 7 bases agree with TRBD1. The CDR3 runs to 16 residues. Germline CDR1 LNHDA, CDR2 SQIVND (reference sequence). The junction had 12 bases not matched to a gene; V was cut back by 6 bases and J by 2 bases. The CDR3 DNA reads TGTGCCAGTAGGCCGGGACAGCCACGCTCAAACACTGAAGCTTTCTTT. Translated: CASRPGQPRSNTEAFF.

In this sample, this clone turned up once. J is TRBJ2-7 and V is TRBV19; TRBD2 matches at 7 bases. With 6 bases clipped from V and 3 bases from J, the junction kept 11 bases outside the gene matches. Germline CDR1 reads LNHDA; CDR2 reads SQIVND (reference sequence). The CDR3 covers 15 residues. The CDR3 sequence: CASSPTTSWDYEQYF. The CDR3 DNA follows: TGTGCCAGTAGCCCTACGACTAGCTGGGACTACGAGCAGTACTTC.

Here the CDR3 reads CATLAGASYEQYF. The CDR3 DNA reads as TGTGCCACCTTAGCGGGAGCGAGCTACGAGCAGTACTTC. The gene calls are TRBV10-3 and TRBJ2-7, with 9 bases aligning to TRBD2. Germline lookup yields CDR1 ENHRY and CDR2 SYGVKD. This CDR3 has 13 amino acids. V was clipped by 10 bases and J by 3 bases; unmatched bases: 7.

The chain links TRBV6-1 to TRBJ1-2; D call uncertain. Germline V gives CDR1 MNHNS, CDR2 SASEGT. V was trimmed by 4 bases and J by 4 bases, leaving 16 bases between them. The CDR3 extends over 15 amino acids. CDR3 sequence reads: CASSGGYGLGYGYTF. The CDR3 nucleotides read TGTGCCAGCAGTGGAGGGTACGGGTTGGGCTATGGCTACACCTTC.

The J gene is TRBJ1-3, the V gene TRBV18, with D possibly TRBD1 on 5 matching bases. Germline assignment: CDR1 KGHSH and CDR2 LQKENI. The V end was cut by 0 bases, the J end by 6 bases, with 15 bases between. This CDR3 is built from 16 residues. CDR3 sequence reads: CASSPPPVGVKNTIYF. The DNA of the CDR3 is TGTGCCAGCTCACCACCCCCGGTAGGGGTGAAAAACACCATATATTTT.

The chain employs TRBV6-6 and TRBJ2-1; 14 bases align to TRBD2. CDR3 length: 16 residues. Trimming at V came to 7 bases and at J to 9 bases, leaving 11 bases not matched to a gene. The germline V gene has CDR1 MNHNY and CDR2 SVGAGI (reference sequence). The CDR3 spells CASIRTSGRTIGEQFF. The CDR3 DNA sequence: TGTGCCAGCATCCGGACTAGCGGGAGGACAATTGGTGAGCAGTTCTTC.

CDR3: CASSLDTGSGNTIYF. In nucleotides, the CDR3 is TGTGCCAGCAGCCTCGACACTGGCTCTGGAAACACCATATATTTT. The chain links TRBV7-2 to TRBJ1-3; no clear D gene. Germline lookup yields CDR1 SGHTA and CDR2 FQGNSA. Trimming removed 5 bases at V and 0 bases at J, with 11 bases between. The CDR3 consists of 15 residues.

This chain links TRBV4-1 with TRBJ2-1; 8 bases map to TRBD2. With 4 bases clipped from V and 12 bases from J, the junction kept 8 bases outside the gene matches. The germline V gene has CDR1 MGHRA and CDR2 YSYEKL. The CDR3 contains 13 residues. CDR3 in DNA: TGCGCCAGCAGCCCCCTGGAGCGGGAGTGGCAGTTCTTC. Amino acids: CASSPLEREWQFF.

The chain recombines TRBV2 with TRBJ1-1, with D perhaps TRBD1 (5 bases). V was shortened by 6 bases and J by 1 base, with 12 bases between the two germline ends. Germline V gene sequence: CDR1 SNHLY, CDR2 FYNNEI. The CDR3 has 14 residues. CDR3 region: CASSGGRANTEAFF. The CDR3, as DNA: TGTGCCAGCAGCGGGGGACGGGCGAACACTGAAGCTTTCTTT. Full variable domain (outside the CDR3, taken from reference TRBV2 and TRBJ1-1): EPEVTQTPSHQVTQMGQEVILRCVPISNHLYFYWYRQILGQKVEFLVSFYNNEISEKSEIFDDQFSVERPDGSNFTLKIRSTKLEDSAMYFCASSGGRANTEAFFGQGTRLTVV.

The chain links TRBV6-5 to TRBJ2-5; D perhaps matches TRBD2 (5 bases). The CDR3 spans 13 residues. V was trimmed by 5 bases and J by 7 bases, leaving 14 bases between them. Germline CDR1 reads MNHEY; CDR2 reads SVGAGI. The CDR3 loop reads CASSPDYHGTQYF. CDR3 nucleotides: TGTGCCAGCAGTCCAGACTACCATGGGACCCAGTACTTC.

This chain connects TRBV20-1 to TRBJ1-1; possible D gene TRBD1, 5 bases. Germline V gives CDR1 DFQATT, CDR2 SNEGSKA (reference sequence). This CDR3 spans 11 amino acids. CDR3 coding DNA: TGCAGGACCCAGGGGAACACTGAAGCTTTCTTT. Its translation: CRTQGNTEAFF.

V and J are TRBV7-2 and TRBJ2-3; possible D gene TRBD1, 6 bases. The germline CDR1 and CDR2 sequences are SGHTA and FQGNSA. CDR3 length: 14 amino acids. Trimming removed 0 bases from V and 4 bases from J, with 8 bases in between. The DNA for the CDR3 is TGTGCCAGCAGCTTAGCGGGGGCGGCAGATACGCAGTATTTT. Protein: CASSLAGAADTQYF.

The chain is built from TRBV21-1 and TRBJ1-5. TRBV21-1 is termed a pseudogene. The length of the CDR3 is 16 residues. CDR3 residues: CASSRGLGGGGQPQHF. The CDR3 DNA reads TGTGCCAGCAGCAGAGGTTTGGGGGGAGGAGGCCAGCCCCAGCATTTT.

The gene calls are TRBV7-8 and TRBJ2-1; TRBD2 agrees at 11 bases. This CDR3 is 14 amino acids long. V lost 6 bases and J lost 9; bases outside the gene matches: 7. The germline gives CDR1 SGHVS, CDR2 FQNEAQ. The CDR3 spells CASSSGTSGVEQFF. The CDR3 bases are TGTGCCAGCAGTTCAGGGACTAGCGGAGTTGAGCAGTTCTTC.

The chain combines TRBV4-1 with TRBJ2-1; D is unresolved. This CDR3 has 13 amino acids. Germline CDR1 MGHRA, CDR2 YSYEKL. Between the trimmed V and J ends, which lost 5 bases and 15 bases, there was a span of 20 bases. The CDR3 protein is CASSVFEETPVFF. For the CDR3, the DNA is TGCGCCAGCAGCGTATTCGAGGAGACTCCCGTGTTCTTC.

This clone appeared a single time. V gene TRBV29-1 combines with J gene TRBJ2-2, with D uncertain. Germline assignment: CDR1 SQVTM and CDR2 ANQGSEA. The CDR3 consists of 15 residues. V was clipped by 2 bases and J by 1 base, with 11 bases between them. CDR3 region: CSVEQPFGNTGELFF. In DNA, the CDR3 is TGCAGCGTTGAACAGCCGTTTGGGAACACCGGGGAGCTGTTTTTT.

This clone was seen a handful of times. This chain connects TRBV5-4 to TRBJ1-5, with no clear D. Looked up from germline, CDR1 is SGHNT and CDR2 is YYREEE (reference sequence). CDR3 size: 14 residues. Trimming pared 2 bases from V and 3 bases from J, leaving 9 bases between. CDR3 protein: CASSFWASNQPQHF. As DNA, the CDR3 is TGTGCCAGCAGCTTTTGGGCTTCCAATCAGCCCCAGCATTTT.

This rearrangement joins TRBV7-9 to TRBJ1-4, with TRBD1 matching over 8 bases. The CDR3 extends over 16 amino acids. Germline assignment: CDR1 SEHNR and CDR2 FQNEAQ (reference sequence). The V gene end was trimmed by 5 bases and the J gene end by 2 bases; junction bases not matched to a gene: 7. CDR3 in DNA: TGTGCCAGCAGCGTGTCGACAGGGGCGACTAATGAAAAACTGTTTTTT. Translated, it gives CASSVSTGATNEKLFF.

This clone was seen once. This sequence joins TRBV19 and TRBJ1-2; D is uncertain. The CDR3 has 12 residues. The germline V gene has CDR1 LNHDA and CDR2 SQIVND (reference sequence). V was trimmed by 1 base and J by 8 bases, leaving 8 bases between them. The CDR3 bases are TGTGCCAGTAGTATAGCCAGAGGGGGCTACACCTTC. As protein: CASSIARGGYTF.